Listed below are T cell receptor beta chains from one sample, sequenced in a study of blood T cell repertoires in COVID-19. Sequenced by immunoSEQ multiplex PCR; TCRdb stores in-frame clones only, minus some. The data contain some 220,000 clones, about 80% of them singletons. The sample consisted of PBMCs or T cells enriched from blood (not recorded which). Receptors were obtained from a woman aged 40 to 49 with acute COVID-19. CDR3s include the opening cysteine and the closing phenylalanine or tryptophan. The D gene is left open where the match is weak. The size of a clone is reported for some rows only, either as once, few or many, or as a class for expanded clones.

-	TRBJ2-1	-	TRBV27	TGTGCCAGCAGTACCCGTCAGTTCAATGAGCAGTTCTTC	CASSTRQFNEQFF
-	TRBJ2-1	-	TRBV4-1	TGCGCCAGCAGCACCTCATTAGAGGGTGAGCAGTTCTTC	CASSTSLEGEQFF
TRBD1	TRBJ1-1	-	TRBV5-6	TGTGCCAGCAGCCGGGACAGTCCCACTGAAGCTTTCTTT	CASSRDSPTEAFF
TRBD1	TRBJ2-2	-	TRBV9	TGTGCCAGCAGCTGGGGACAGGGCGCCACCGGGGAGCTGTTTTTT	CASSWGQGATGELFF
-	TRBJ2-1	-	TRBV6-5	TGTGCCAGCAGCTACAGGGAGTACAATGAGCAGTTCTTC	CASSYREYNEQFF
TRBD2	TRBJ2-6	few	TRBV19	TGTGCCAGTAATATTGGGGGGGCTGGGGCCAACGTCCTGACTTTC	CASNIGGAGANVLTF
-	TRBJ2-7	-	TRBV2	TGTGCCAGCAGACTACAGGGTTCTTCCTACGAGCAGTACTTC	CASRLQGSSYEQYF
TRBD1	TRBJ2-7	once	TRBV12-3/TRBV12-4	TGTGCCAGCAGTTTTCCCAGGGGGGAGCAGTACTTC	CASSFPRGEQYF
-	TRBJ1-2	-	TRBV30	TGTGCCTGGAGTGTAATGGGGAGGGACTATGGCTACACCTTC	CAWSVMGRDYGYTF
-	TRBJ2-1	-	TRBV19	TGTGCCAGTAGTACACTCGGCCGGGGCTACAATGAGCAGTTCTTC	CASSTLGRGYNEQFF
-	TRBJ2-7	-	TRBV7-8	TGTGCCAGCAGATCGGACCCGGGGAACGAGCAGTACTTC	CASRSDPGNEQYF
TRBD1	TRBJ2-7	-	TRBV4-3	TGCGCCAGCAGCCACGTAGGGGGCCATCCGCACGGATTAGACGGGCAGTACTTC	CASSHVGGHPHGLDGQYF
-	TRBJ2-2	-	TRBV19	TGTGCCAGTATGGGGAGAAGACTCGCGAACACCGGGGAGCTGTTTTTT	CASMGRRLANTGELFF
TRBD1	TRBJ2-7	once	TRBV4-2	TGTGCCAGCGCCGGGACAGGGGGCGAAGAGCAGTACTTC	CASAGTGGEEQYF
TRBD1	TRBJ1-4	-	TRBV5-1	TGCGCCAGCAGCTTTACAGGGGTTGAAAAACTGTTTTTT	CASSFTGVEKLFF
-	TRBJ1-6	few	TRBV30	TGTGCCTGGCGACGGGGGGCGAGGAATTCACCCCTCCACTTT	CAWRRGARNSPLHF
-	TRBJ1-1	once	TRBV27	TGTGCCAGCAGTTTGGCGGGTGGGAATACTGAAGCTTTCTTT	CASSLAGGNTEAFF